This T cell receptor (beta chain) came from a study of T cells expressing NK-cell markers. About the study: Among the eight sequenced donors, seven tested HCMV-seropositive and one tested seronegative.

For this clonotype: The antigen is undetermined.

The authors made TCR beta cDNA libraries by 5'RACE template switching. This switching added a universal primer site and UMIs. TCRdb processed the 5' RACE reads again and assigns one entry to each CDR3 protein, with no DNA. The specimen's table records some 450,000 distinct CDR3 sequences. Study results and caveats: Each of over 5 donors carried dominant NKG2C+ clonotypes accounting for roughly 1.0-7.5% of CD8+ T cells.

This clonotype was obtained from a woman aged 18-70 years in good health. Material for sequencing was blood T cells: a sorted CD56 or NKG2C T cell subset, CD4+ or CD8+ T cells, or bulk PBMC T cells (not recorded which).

Here the CDR3 reads CASSIRGIYNEQFF. This chain joins TRBV19 and TRBJ2-1; TCRdb's assignment of TRBD1 cannot be checked, as there is no DNA. Germline V CDR1 and CDR2: LNHDA, SQIVND (reference sequence). The length of the CDR3 is 14 residues.